The 30 T cell receptor beta chains listed next were all sequenced from one sample in a study of blood T cell repertoires in COVID-19. The protocol was immunoSEQ multiplex PCR, while the TCRdb copy is restricted to in-frame clones and leaves out a portion. This repertoire shows 150,000 to 200,000 clones, about 83% found once; its top ten account for around 13%. Sequencing input: peripheral blood. These receptors were obtained from a woman between 65 and 79 years old with COVID-19, enrolled during active disease.

The CDR3 loop reads CASSKVGWSSGDYEQYF. As DNA, the CDR3 is TGTGCCAGCAGCAAAGTCGGTTGGTCTAGCGGGGACTACGAGCAGTACTTC. The chain employs TRBV21-1 and TRBJ2-7; no check of the table's D call, TRBD2, against the DNA was made. TRBV21-1 is termed a pseudogene. The CDR3 totals 17 residues.

The genes are TRBV19 and TRBJ1-4; D call uncertain. Germline V CDR1 and CDR2: LNHDA, SQIVND (reference sequence). V was clipped by 2 bases and J by 10 bases, with 5 bases between them. CDR3 length: 11 residues. CDR3 bases: TGTGCCAGTAGTATACGAGGAAAACTGTTTTTT. It encodes CASSIRGKLFF.

The rearrangement uses TRBV5-1 and TRBJ2-4, with D perhaps TRBD2 (5 bases). In germline, CDR1 is SGHRS, CDR2 YFSETQ. Trimming removed 4 bases at V and 0 bases at J, with 14 bases between. This CDR3 has 16 residues. The CDR3 loop reads CASSRTFVIAKNIQYF. The CDR3 region has the DNA TGCGCCAGCAGCAGGACTTTCGTCATAGCCAAAAACATTCAGTACTTC.

The V and J genes are TRBV7-8 and TRBJ1-5, with 7 positions matching TRBD1. The CDR3 is 17 residues long. The V gene's germline CDR1 is SGHVS and CDR2 FQNEAQ. V lost 1 base, J lost 2 bases, and 8 bases stayed unmatched. The CDR3 nucleotides are TGTGCCAGCAGCTTAGGCTTGGGGCAGGGGGGCAATCAGCCCCAGCATTTT. This translates into CASSLGLGQGGNQPQHF.

The chain carries TRBV5-4 and TRBJ2-7, with D perhaps TRBD1 (5 bases). Trimming removed 3 bases from V and 1 base from J, with 8 bases in between. The CDR3 spans 13 residues. Per the germline V gene, CDR1 is SGHNT and CDR2 is YYREEE (reference sequence). The DNA for the CDR3 is TGTGCCAGCAGCTGGCAGGGTTCCTACGAGCAGTACTTC. It encodes CASSWQGSYEQYF.

This clone was seen a single time. The chain recombines TRBV5-1 with TRBJ2-1, with a weak D call TRBD1 (5 bases). CDR1 and CDR2 from the germline V gene are SGHRS and YFSETQ. The V end was cut by 4 bases, the J end by 6 bases, with 20 bases between. The CDR3 length is 16 residues. The CDR3 sequence: CASSRHDSSWVNEQFF. CDR3 DNA: TGCGCCAGCAGCCGCCACGACAGTTCCTGGGTCAATGAGCAGTTCTTC.

This chain joins TRBV5-4 and TRBJ2-1; 9 positions match TRBD1. Germline V gene sequence: CDR1 SGHNT, CDR2 YYREEE (reference sequence). Trimming cost V 4 bases and J 4 bases; bases outside gene matches: 9. The CDR3 length is 16 residues. CDR3 bases: TGTGCCAGCAGCAGACAGGGGGGCGAGACATACAATGAGCAGTTCTTC. Translated: CASSRQGGETYNEQFF. Using reference TRBV5-4 and TRBJ2-1 for the parts outside the CDR3, the full variable domain is ETGVTQSPTHLIKTRGQQVTLRCSSQSGHNTVSWYQQALGQGPQFIFQYYREEENGRGNFPPRFSGLQFPNYSSELNVNALELDDSALYLCASSRQGGETYNEQFFGPGTRLTVL.

The genes are TRBV6-5 and TRBJ1-6; D perhaps matches TRBD1 (6 bases). Deletions cut 5 bases from V and 7 bases from J, with 9 bases between. Germline V gene lookup returns CDR1 MNHEY and CDR2 SVGAGI. CDR3 length: 13 amino acids. This chain's CDR3 is CASSRQENSPLHF. The CDR3 region has the DNA TGTGCCAGCAGTCGACAGGAGAATTCACCCCTCCACTTT.

The genes are TRBV28 and TRBJ1-2; 9 bases align to TRBD1. Trimming cost V 6 bases and J 5 bases; bases outside gene matches: 10. The CDR3 sequence is 15 residues long. Looked up from germline, CDR1 is MDHEN and CDR2 is SYDVKM. CDR3 nucleotide sequence: TGTGCCAGCAGGTACGGGACAGGGCTCGTGTATGGCTACACCTTC. This gives the protein CASRYGTGLVYGYTF.

The chain uses TRBV7-2 and TRBJ2-7; D is unresolved. The CDR3 is made up of 11 amino acids. Germline values: CDR1 SGHTA, CDR2 FQGNSA. V gave up 5 bases and J gave up 2 bases, with 4 bases separating them. The CDR3 loop is CASSHAYEQYF. Here the CDR3 DNA reads TGTGCCAGCAGCCATGCCTACGAGCAGTACTTC.

V gene TRBV30 combines with J gene TRBJ1-1; 7 positions match TRBD1. The V segment lost 8 bases and the J segment 6 bases; nucleotides outside the gene matches: 9. CDR1 is GTSNPN, CDR2 SVGIG, per germline (reference sequence). This CDR3 has 12 residues. In nucleotides, the CDR3 is TGTGCCCTCTCAAACAGGGGCCCTGAAGCTTTCTTT. This translates into CALSNRGPEAFF.

This clone has more than one count but fewer than ten. The genes are TRBV6-6 and TRBJ2-7; D possibly corresponds to TRBD2 (6 bases). The CDR3 is 15 residues long. The V end lost 0 bases, the J end lost 0 bases, and 9 bases lay between the germline ends. Germline CDR1 MNHNY, CDR2 SVGAGI (reference sequence). The CDR3 loop is CASSYSRLDSYEQYF. The CDR3 nucleotides are TGTGCCAGCAGTTACTCGAGACTAGACTCCTACGAGCAGTACTTC.

V and J are TRBV11-3 and TRBJ2-5; D call uncertain. The CDR3 consists of 16 residues. The ends were cut back, 0 bases at V and 6 bases at J, with 17 bases in the middle. Germline assignment: CDR1 SGHNT and CDR2 YENEEA. CDR3 amino acids: CASSLDFEQARKTQYF. The DNA of the CDR3 is TGTGCCAGCAGCTTAGATTTCGAGCAGGCTCGGAAGACCCAGTACTTC.

The chain links TRBV5-1 to TRBJ2-3, with 15 bases fitting TRBD2. The ends lost 4 bases at V and 3 bases at J; junction bases unmatched: 9. CDR3 length: 18 amino acids. Germline V CDR1 and CDR2: SGHRS, YFSETQ. CDR3 nucleotide sequence: TGCGCCAGCAGCCTAGTAGGGACTAGCGGGAGGCGAACAGATACGCAGTATTTT. Protein sequence: CASSLVGTSGRRTDTQYF. Combining the CDR3 with reference TRBV5-1 and TRBJ2-3 gives the whole variable domain KAGVTQTPRYLIKTRGQQVTLSCSPISGHRSVSWYQQTPGQGLQFLFEYFSETQRNKGNFPGRFSGRQFSNSRSEMNVSTLELGDSALYLCASSLVGTSGRRTDTQYFGPGTRLTVL.

The chain couples TRBV21-1 to TRBJ2-2; TRBD1, the D gene given by the table, was not confirmed from the DNA. TRBV21-1 is a documented pseudogene. The CDR3 is made up of 15 amino acids. The CDR3 region is CASSKTGRGTGELFF. The DNA for the CDR3 is TGTGCCAGCAGCAAGACAGGGAGAGGCACCGGGGAGCTGTTTTTT.

J is TRBJ2-6 and V is TRBV11-3; D may be TRBD2 (5 bases). This CDR3 is built from 15 residues. The germline gives CDR1 SGHNT, CDR2 YENEEA. Trimming stripped 3 bases from V and 0 bases from J, with 6 bases between. The CDR3 here is CASSFEGSGANVLTF. CDR3 DNA: TGTGCCAGCAGCTTCGAGGGCTCTGGGGCCAACGTCCTGACTTTC.

V and J are TRBV7-2 and TRBJ2-2; 13 positions agree with TRBD2. With V trimmed by 5 bases and J by 5 bases, 14 bases remained unmatched. The CDR3 sequence is 19 residues long. CDR1 and CDR2 from the germline V gene are SGHTA and FQGNSA. CDR3 coding DNA: TGTGCCAGCAGCCCGTTACCGGGACTAGCGGGGACAAAGACCGGGGAGCTGTTTTTT. This codes for CASSPLPGLAGTKTGELFF.

The V gene is TRBV7-8, the J gene TRBJ2-1, with 10 bases fitting TRBD2. J gave up 0 bases and V 3 bases, and 2 bases lay outside the gene matches. The CDR3 is made up of 16 amino acids. CDR1 SGHVS and CDR2 FQNEAQ come from the germline V gene. The CDR3 sequence is CASSFASGSSYNEQFF. The CDR3 DNA reads as TGTGCCAGCAGCTTCGCTAGCGGGAGCTCCTACAATGAGCAGTTCTTC.

The chain couples TRBV30 to TRBJ2-7; D call uncertain. The CDR3 is made up of 11 amino acids. Trimming stripped 2 bases from V and 4 bases from J, with 6 bases between. The V gene's germline CDR1 is GTSNPN and CDR2 SVGIG (reference sequence). This CDR3 reads CAWSSQYEQYF. In nucleotides, the CDR3 is TGTGCCTGGAGTTCTCAGTACGAGCAGTACTTC.

V usage is TRBV5-1 and J usage is TRBJ1-6, with TRBD1 matching over 9 bases. This CDR3 has 14 amino acids. The germline V gene encodes CDR1 SGHRS and CDR2 YFSETQ. Trimming cost V 5 bases and J 7 bases; bases outside gene matches: 4. CDR3 residues: CASRRQGGNSPLHF. The CDR3 DNA reads as TGCGCCAGCAGACGACAGGGGGGGAATTCACCCCTCCACTTT.

The CDR3 sequence: CASSIVGGGETQYF. CDR3 nucleotides: TGTGCCAGTAGTATAGTGGGGGGTGGGGAGACCCAGTACTTC. The chain uses TRBV19 and TRBJ2-5, with D maybe TRBD2 (6 bases). CDR1 and CDR2 (germline): LNHDA, SQIVND (reference sequence). The CDR3 sequence is 14 residues long. V was trimmed by 1 base and J by 5 bases, leaving 11 bases between them.

This sequence joins TRBV7-3 and TRBJ2-3; 8 nucleotides agree with TRBD2. CDR1 SGHTA and CDR2 FQGTGA come from the germline V gene. CDR3 length: 14 amino acids. The ends lost 6 bases at V and 4 bases at J; junction bases unmatched: 6. The CDR3 loop is CASSPSGPPDTQYF. The CDR3 coding sequence is TGTGCCAGCAGTCCTAGCGGGCCCCCAGATACGCAGTATTTT. Full variable domain (outside the CDR3, taken from reference TRBV7-3 and TRBJ2-3): GAGVSQTPSNKVTEKGKYVELRCDPISGHTALYWYRQSLGQGPEFLIYFQGTGAADDSGLPNDRFFAVRPEGSVSTLKIQRTERGDSAVYLCASSPSGPPDTQYFGPGTRLTVL.

In nucleotides, the CDR3 is TGTGCCAGCAGCTTAGCCAACTCTGGAAACACCATATATTTT. Translated, it gives CASSLANSGNTIYF. J is TRBJ1-3 and V is TRBV11-2; unclear D gene. CDR3 length: 14 amino acids. V lost 1 base and J lost 0, with 4 bases in between. The V gene's germline CDR1 is SGHAT and CDR2 FQNNGV.

The V and J genes are TRBV30 and TRBJ1-5; the D is unclear. V lost 4 bases, J lost 4 bases, and 14 bases lay in between. The CDR3 contains 14 residues. The germline CDR1 and CDR2 sequences are GTSNPN and SVGIG (reference sequence). CDR3 in DNA: TGTGCCTGGACCCTGAGGAGGCAGAATCAGCCCCAGCATTTT. Translating gives CAWTLRRQNQPQHF.

The rearrangement uses TRBV28 and TRBJ2-7, with 10 bases matching TRBD2. CDR1 and CDR2 from the germline V gene are MDHEN and SYDVKM. Germline trimming cut 5 bases from V and 2 bases from J; bases unmatched to any gene: 21. CDR3 size: 20 residues. This chain's CDR3 is CASSGGRGPLLAGSTYEQYF. Here the CDR3 DNA reads TGTGCCAGCAGTGGGGGTCGGGGGCCCCTACTAGCGGGGTCAACCTACGAGCAGTACTTC.

The V gene is TRBV5-1, the J gene TRBJ1-1; 12 nucleotides line up with TRBD1. The junction had 8 bases not matched to a gene; V was cut back by 3 bases and J by 5 bases. The CDR3 consists of 16 residues. Germline V gene data show CDR1 as SGHRS and CDR2 as YFSETQ. The CDR3 is CASSSGTGGAGTEAFF. In DNA, the CDR3 is TGCGCCAGCAGCTCGGGGACAGGGGGCGCGGGGACTGAAGCTTTCTTT.

The chain uses TRBV6-5 and TRBJ1-6; no clear D. Deletions cut 2 bases from V and 5 bases from J, with 13 bases between. The CDR3 runs 16 residues. CDR1 is MNHEY and CDR2 is SVGAGI in the germline V gene. The CDR3 region has the DNA TGTGCCAGCAGTTACGGCGGCCGCCGGGATAATTCACCCCTCCACTTT. Encoded protein: CASSYGGRRDNSPLHF.

The CDR3 sequence: CASSPRGGGTGNQPQHF. The CDR3 coding sequence is TGTGCCAGCAGTCCCCGGGGGGGAGGTACCGGCAATCAGCCCCAGCATTTT. The chain carries TRBV27 and TRBJ1-5, with a weak D call TRBD1 (5 bases). The V gene's germline CDR1 is MNHEY and CDR2 SMNVEV (reference sequence). V was clipped by 5 bases and J by 2 bases, with 19 bases between them. This CDR3 region has 17 residues.

The V call is TRBV3-1 (or the pseudogene TRBV3-2), the J call TRBJ1-2; weak D call: TRBD1 (6 bases). This CDR3 region has 18 residues. The germline V gene encodes CDR1 LGHDT and CDR2 YNNKEL (reference sequence). Trimming left V 1 base short and J 3 bases short, with 21 bases between. This chain's CDR3 is CASSQVGGLGGMDYGYTF. The CDR3 coding sequence is TGTGCCAGCAGCCAAGTCGGGGGGCTAGGAGGGATGGACTATGGCTACACCTTC.

This sequence joins TRBV11-2 and TRBJ2-5, with 8 bases lining up with TRBD2. The CDR3 has 13 residues. Germline trimming cut 3 bases from V and 3 bases from J; bases unmatched to any gene: 0. CDR1 is SGHAT, CDR2 FQNNGV, per germline. CDR3 sequence reads: CASSFGGEETQYF. The CDR3 DNA reads as TGTGCCAGCAGCTTCGGGGGGGAAGAGACCCAGTACTTC.